This T cell receptor beta chain was found in a study of T cell repertoires in cytomegalovirus infection. Findings and limits, study-wide: Across the ex vivo response, the dominant clonotypes were HLA-C-restricted CMV-specific TCR beta clonotypes.

Looked up from germline, CDR1 is MDHEN and CDR2 is SYDVKM. The ends lost 5 bases at V and 7 bases at J; junction bases unmatched: 12. This CDR3 region has 16 residues. TCRdb reanalysed the reads using MiXCR and keeps one entry per CDR3 protein. The repertoire holds fewer than 550,000 distinct CDR3 sequences, with more than 25% as singletons. This clonotype was recorded a few times. Its target is unknown. The sample taken for sequencing was PBMCs. The chain is built from TRBV28 and TRBJ1-5; 9 bases match TRBD1. The TCR was taken from a human donor in good health (CMV status not recorded). Some clones in this sample may be carry-over from other donors' samples. The CDR3 protein is CASSPPGQGSGQPQHF. In DNA form, the CDR3 reads TGTGCCAGCAGTCCCCCGGGACAGGGTTCGGGCCAGCCCCAGCATTTT. The whole variable domain, remainder taken from reference TRBV28 and TRBJ1-5, is DVKVTQSSRYLVKRTGEKVFLECVQDMDHENMFWYRQDPGLGLRLIYFSYDVKMKEKGDIPEGYSVSREKKERFSLILESASTNQTSMYLCASSPPGQGSGQPQHFGDGTRLSIL.